What follows describes a single T cell receptor beta chain. The antigen is not known. Germline values: CDR1 SGDLS, CDR2 YYNGEE. V lost 4 bases to trimming and J lost 5 bases, with 13 bases between them. The CDR3 runs 15 residues. TCRdb's copy holds only in-frame clones and misses some; the assay was immunoSEQ multiplex PCR. Of tens of thousands of clones listed, roughly 70% are singletons. Before sequencing took place, the ViraFEST assay used viral peptide pools to expand antigen-specific CD4+ T cells. Investigators separated out CD4+ T cells once approximately 9 days of culture had passed. Nobody among the vaccine recipients had prior SARS-CoV-2 infection (nucleocapsid antibodies were negative). The researchers cultured approximately 2 million PBMC per well with 9.5 to 10 IU/ml IL-2 and roughly 9.2 ug/ml peptides. At days 3 and 7, half of the medium was exchanged for IL-2 medium. The sample comes from a study of vaccination effects on CD4 cells after COVID-19. Study-level results: Convalescent patients in the study were few, and early post-infection timepoints were absent.

This specimen was CD4+ T cells from PBMCs cultured with HCoV-OC43 spike peptides, taken before COVID-19 vaccination. The subset here: HCoV-OC43 spike overlapping peptide pool stimulation. This chain links TRBV9 with TRBJ1-6; D is uncertain. This sequence originates from a human donor who received a COVID-19 vaccine. The CDR3 DNA sequence: TGTGCCAGCAGCCCAACCGCCAGGAATAATTCACCCCTCCACTTT. Translation gives CASSPTARNNSPLHF.